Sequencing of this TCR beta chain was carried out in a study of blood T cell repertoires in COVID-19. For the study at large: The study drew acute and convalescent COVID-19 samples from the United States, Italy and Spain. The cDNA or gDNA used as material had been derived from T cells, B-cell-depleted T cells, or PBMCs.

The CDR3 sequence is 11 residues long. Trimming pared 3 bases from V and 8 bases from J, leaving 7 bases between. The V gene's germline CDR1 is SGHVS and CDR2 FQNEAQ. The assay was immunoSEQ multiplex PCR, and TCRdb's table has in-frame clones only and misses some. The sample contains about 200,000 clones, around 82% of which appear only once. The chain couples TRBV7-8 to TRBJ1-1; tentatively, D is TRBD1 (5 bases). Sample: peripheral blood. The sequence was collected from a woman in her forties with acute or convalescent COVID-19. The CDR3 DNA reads TGTGCCAGCAGCTTTCGACAGGAAGCTTTCTTT. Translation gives CASSFRQEAFF.